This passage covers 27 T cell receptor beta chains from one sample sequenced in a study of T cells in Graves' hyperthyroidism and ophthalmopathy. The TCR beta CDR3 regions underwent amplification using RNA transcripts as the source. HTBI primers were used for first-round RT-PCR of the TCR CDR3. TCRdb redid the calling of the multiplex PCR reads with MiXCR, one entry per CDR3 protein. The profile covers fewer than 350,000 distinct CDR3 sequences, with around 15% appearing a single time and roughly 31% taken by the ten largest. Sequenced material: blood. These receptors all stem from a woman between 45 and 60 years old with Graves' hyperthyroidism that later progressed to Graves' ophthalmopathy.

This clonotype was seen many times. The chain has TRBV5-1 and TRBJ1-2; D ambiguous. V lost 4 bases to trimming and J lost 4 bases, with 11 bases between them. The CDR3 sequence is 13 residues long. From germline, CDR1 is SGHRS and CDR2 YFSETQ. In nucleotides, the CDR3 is TGCGCCAGCAGCCCGGCCCGCTCCTATGGCTACACCTTC. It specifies CASSPARSYGYTF.

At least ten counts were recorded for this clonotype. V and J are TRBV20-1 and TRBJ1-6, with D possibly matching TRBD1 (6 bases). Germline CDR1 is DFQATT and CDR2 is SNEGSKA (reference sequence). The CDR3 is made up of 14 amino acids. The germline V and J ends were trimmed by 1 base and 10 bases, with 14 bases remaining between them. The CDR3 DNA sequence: TGCAGTGCTAGAGTCCGCGGACAGTCCTCACCCCTCCACTTT. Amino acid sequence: CSARVRGQSSPLHF.

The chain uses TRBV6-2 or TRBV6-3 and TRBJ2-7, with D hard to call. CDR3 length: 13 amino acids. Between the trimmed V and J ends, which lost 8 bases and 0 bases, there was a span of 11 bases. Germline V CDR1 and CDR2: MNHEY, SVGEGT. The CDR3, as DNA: TGTGCCAGCCTTTCGGATAGCTCCTACGAGCAGTACTTC. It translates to CASLSDSSYEQYF.

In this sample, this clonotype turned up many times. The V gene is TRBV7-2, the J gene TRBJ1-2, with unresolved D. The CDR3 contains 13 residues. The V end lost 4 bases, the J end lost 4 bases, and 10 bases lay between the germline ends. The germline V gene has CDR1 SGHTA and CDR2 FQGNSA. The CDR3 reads CASSWELSYGYTF. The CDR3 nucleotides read TGTGCCAGCAGCTGGGAGTTGAGCTATGGCTACACCTTC. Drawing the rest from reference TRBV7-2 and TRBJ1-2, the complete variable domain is GAGVSQSPSNKVTEKGKDVELRCDPISGHTALYWYRQSLGQGLEFLIYFQGNSAPDKSGLPSDRFSAERTGGSVSTLTIQRTQQEDSAVYLCASSWELSYGYTFGSGTRLTVV.

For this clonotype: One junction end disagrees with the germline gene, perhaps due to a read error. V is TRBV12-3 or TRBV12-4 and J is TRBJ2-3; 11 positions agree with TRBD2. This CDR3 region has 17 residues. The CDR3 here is CVSSLTRGLAETDTQYF. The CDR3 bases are TGTGTCAGCAGTCTTACCCGGGGACTAGCGGAAACAGATACGCAGTATTTT.

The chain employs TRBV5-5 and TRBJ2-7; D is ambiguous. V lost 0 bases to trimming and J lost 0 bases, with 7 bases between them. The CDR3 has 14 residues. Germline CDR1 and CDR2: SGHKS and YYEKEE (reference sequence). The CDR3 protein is CASSLDPPSYEQYF. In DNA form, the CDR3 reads TGTGCCAGCAGCTTGGACCCCCCCTCCTACGAGCAGTACTTC.

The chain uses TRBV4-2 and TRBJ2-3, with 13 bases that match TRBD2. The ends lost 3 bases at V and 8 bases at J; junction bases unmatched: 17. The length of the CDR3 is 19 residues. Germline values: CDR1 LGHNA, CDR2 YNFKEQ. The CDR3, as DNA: TGTGCCAGCAGCCAGGATGGGTGGGTACTAGCGGGAGGGCCTGGTACGCAGTATTTT. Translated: CASSQDGWVLAGGPGTQYF.

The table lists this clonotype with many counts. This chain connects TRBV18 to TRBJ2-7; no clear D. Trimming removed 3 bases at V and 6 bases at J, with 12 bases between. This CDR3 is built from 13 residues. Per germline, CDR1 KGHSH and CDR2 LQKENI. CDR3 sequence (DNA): TGTGCCAGCTCACCCGACCGAGATGGCGAGCAGTACTTC. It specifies CASSPDRDGEQYF.

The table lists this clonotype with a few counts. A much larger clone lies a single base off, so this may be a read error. The DNA of the CDR3 is TGTGCCAGCAGCTTAGAACGCGGGTCGCCCTACGAGCAGCACTTC. This codes for CASSLERGSPYEQHF. The rearrangement uses TRBV11-2 and TRBJ2-7; possible D gene TRBD2, 5 bases. Germline assignment: CDR1 SGHAT and CDR2 FQNNGV. The CDR3 has 15 residues.

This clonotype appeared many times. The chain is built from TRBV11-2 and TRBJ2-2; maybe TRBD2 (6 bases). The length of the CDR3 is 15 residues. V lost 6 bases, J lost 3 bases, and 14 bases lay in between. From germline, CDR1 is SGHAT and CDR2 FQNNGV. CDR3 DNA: TGTGCCAGCAGGCCACTAGGGAGGTACACCGGGGAGCTGTTTTTT. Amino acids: CASRPLGRYTGELFF.

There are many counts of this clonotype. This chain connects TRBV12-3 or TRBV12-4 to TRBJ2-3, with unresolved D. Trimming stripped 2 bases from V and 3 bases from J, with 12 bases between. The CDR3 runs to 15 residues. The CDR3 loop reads CASSLLQWGTDTQYF. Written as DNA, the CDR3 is TGTGCCAGCAGTTTACTCCAATGGGGAACAGATACGCAGTATTTT.

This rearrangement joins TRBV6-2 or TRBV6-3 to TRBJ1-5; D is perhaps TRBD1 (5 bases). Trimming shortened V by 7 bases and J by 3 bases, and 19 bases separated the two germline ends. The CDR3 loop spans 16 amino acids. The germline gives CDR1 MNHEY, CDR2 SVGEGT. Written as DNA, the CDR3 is TGTGCCAGCACTTTCTTACCGGGACCAACCAATCAGCCCCAGCATTTT. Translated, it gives CASTFLPGPTNQPQHF.

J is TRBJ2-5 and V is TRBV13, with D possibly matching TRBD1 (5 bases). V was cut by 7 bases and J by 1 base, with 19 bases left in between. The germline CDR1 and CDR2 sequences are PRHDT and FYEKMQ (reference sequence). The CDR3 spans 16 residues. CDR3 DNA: TGTGCCAGCATCCCCCGGGCCAGGGCCGGCCAAGAGACCCAGTACTTC. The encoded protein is CASIPRARAGQETQYF.

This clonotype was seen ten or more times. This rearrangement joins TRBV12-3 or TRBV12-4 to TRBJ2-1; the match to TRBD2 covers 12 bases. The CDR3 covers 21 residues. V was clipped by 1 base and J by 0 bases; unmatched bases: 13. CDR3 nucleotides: TGTGCCAGCAGTTTAGGTGGATCTTGGACTAGCGGGATTCACTCCTACAATGAGCAGTTCTTC. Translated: CASSLGGSWTSGIHSYNEQFF.

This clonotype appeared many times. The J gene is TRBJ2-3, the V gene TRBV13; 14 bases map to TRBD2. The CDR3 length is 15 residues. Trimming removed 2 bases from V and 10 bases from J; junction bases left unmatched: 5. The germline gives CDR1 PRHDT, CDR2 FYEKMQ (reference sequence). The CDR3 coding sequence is TGTGCCAGCAGCTTAAGACTAGCGGGAGGGGAGGCGCAGTATTTT. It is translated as CASSLRLAGGEAQYF.

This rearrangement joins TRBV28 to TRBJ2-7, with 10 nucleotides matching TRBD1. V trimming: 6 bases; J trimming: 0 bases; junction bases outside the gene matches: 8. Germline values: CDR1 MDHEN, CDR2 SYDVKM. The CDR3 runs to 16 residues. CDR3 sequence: CASSYGTGALSYEQYF. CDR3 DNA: TGTGCCAGCAGCTATGGGACAGGGGCCCTCTCCTACGAGCAGTACTTC.

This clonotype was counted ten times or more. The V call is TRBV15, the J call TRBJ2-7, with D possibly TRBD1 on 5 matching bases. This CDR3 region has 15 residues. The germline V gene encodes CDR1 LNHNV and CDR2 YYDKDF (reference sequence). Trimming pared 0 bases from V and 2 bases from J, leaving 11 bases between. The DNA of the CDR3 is TGTGCCACCAGCAGAGAGAGGCAGGGAACCTACGAGCAGTACTTC. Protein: CATSRERQGTYEQYF.

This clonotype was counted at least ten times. The chain's CDR3 is CASSVDPGGGTEAFF. In nucleotides, the CDR3 is TGTGCCAGCAGCGTCGACCCGGGCGGGGGCACTGAAGCTTTCTTT. The V gene is TRBV7-3, the J gene TRBJ1-1, with D maybe TRBD1 (5 bases). The CDR3 runs 15 residues. Per the germline V gene, CDR1 is SGHTA and CDR2 is FQGTGA. V gave up 5 bases and J gave up 4 bases, with 17 bases separating them.

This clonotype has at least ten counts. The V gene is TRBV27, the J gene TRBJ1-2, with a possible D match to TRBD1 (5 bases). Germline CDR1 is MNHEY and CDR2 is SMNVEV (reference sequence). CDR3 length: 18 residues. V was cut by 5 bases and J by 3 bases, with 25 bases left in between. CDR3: CASSPTGGEKLQDYGYTF. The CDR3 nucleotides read TGTGCCAGCAGTCCCACCGGGGGGGAGAAATTGCAGGACTATGGCTACACCTTC.

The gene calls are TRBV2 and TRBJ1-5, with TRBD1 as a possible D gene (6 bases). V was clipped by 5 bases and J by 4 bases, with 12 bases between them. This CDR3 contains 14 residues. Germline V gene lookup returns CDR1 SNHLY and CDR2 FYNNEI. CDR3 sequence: CASSPQGQNQPQHF. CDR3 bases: TGTGCCAGCAGTCCCCAGGGGCAGAATCAGCCCCAGCATTTT.

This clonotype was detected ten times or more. The CDR3 reads CATSDSLEANTGELFF. The CDR3, as DNA: TGTGCCACCAGTGATTCCCTCGAGGCTAACACCGGGGAGCTGTTTTTT. The chain joins TRBV24-1 to TRBJ2-2; unclear D gene. Germline V gene sequence: CDR1 KGHDR, CDR2 SFDVKD. The V end was cut by 2 bases, the J end by 2 bases, with 11 bases between. The CDR3 is 16 amino acids.

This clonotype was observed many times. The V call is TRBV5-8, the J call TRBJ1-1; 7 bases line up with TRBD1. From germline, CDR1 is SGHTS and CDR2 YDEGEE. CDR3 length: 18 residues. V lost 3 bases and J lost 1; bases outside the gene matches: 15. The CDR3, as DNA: TGTGCCAGCAGCTCCCCATACCCGGGACAGATCCCGAACACTGAAGCTTTCTTT. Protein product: CASSSPYPGQIPNTEAFF.

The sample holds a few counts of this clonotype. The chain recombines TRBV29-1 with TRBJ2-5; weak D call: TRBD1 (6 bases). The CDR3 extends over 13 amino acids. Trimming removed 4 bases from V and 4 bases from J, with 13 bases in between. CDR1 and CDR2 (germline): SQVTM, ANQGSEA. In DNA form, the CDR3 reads TGCAGCGTTGGACAGGCGGTAACAGAGACCCAGTACTTC. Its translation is CSVGQAVTETQYF.

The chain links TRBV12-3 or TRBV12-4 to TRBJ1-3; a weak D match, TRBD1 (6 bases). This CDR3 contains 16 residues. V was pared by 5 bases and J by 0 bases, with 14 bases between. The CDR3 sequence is CASSPGQLLSGNTIYF. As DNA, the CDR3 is TGTGCCAGCAGTCCCGGACAGCTTCTCTCTGGAAACACCATATATTTT.

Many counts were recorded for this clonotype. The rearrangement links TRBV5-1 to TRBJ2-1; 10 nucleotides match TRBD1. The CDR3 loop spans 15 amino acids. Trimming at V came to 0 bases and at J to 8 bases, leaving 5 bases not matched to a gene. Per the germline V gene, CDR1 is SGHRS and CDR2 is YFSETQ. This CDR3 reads CASSLGQGASDEQFF. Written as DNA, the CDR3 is TGCGCCAGCAGCTTGGGACAGGGGGCGTCCGATGAGCAGTTCTTC.

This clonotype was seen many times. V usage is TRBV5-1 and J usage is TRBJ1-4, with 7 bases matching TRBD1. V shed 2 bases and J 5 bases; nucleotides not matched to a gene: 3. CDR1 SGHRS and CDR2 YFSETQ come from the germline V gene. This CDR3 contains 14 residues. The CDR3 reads CASSLGDRNEKLFF. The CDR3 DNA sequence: TGCGCCAGCAGCTTAGGGGACAGAAATGAAAAACTGTTTTTT.

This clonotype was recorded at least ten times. CDR3 residues: CSASPSGRAVETQYF. The CDR3 DNA reads TGCAGTGCTAGCCCCAGCGGGAGGGCCGTAGAGACCCAGTACTTC. V usage is TRBV20-1 and J usage is TRBJ2-5, with 10 bases that match TRBD2. CDR1 is DFQATT, CDR2 SNEGSKA, per germline (reference sequence). The V and J ends lost 3 bases and 4 bases, in that order; junction bases with no gene match: 8. This CDR3 region has 15 residues.